Reported below is one T cell receptor beta chain. Under the authors' procedure: Reference gene primer amplification gave estimated nucleated cell counts. Measured with immunoSEQ multiplex PCR; TCRdb has only the in-frame clones, and not every one. The V and J calls and the clone size are those of that table, but D and trimming were determined from the DNA. The sample has about 87,000 clones; 75% to 90% are singletons. The CDR3 has 14 amino acids. Trimming pared 2 bases from V and 7 bases from J, leaving 14 bases between. Germline CDR1 ENHRY, CDR2 SYGVKD. The source of the sample is a study of blood T cell repertoires in COVID-19. The overall study: Acute and convalescent COVID-19 specimens originated in the United States, Italy and Spain.

The gene calls are TRBV10-3 and TRBJ1-1; no clear D gene. The sample comprised peripheral blood. This clonotype was obtained from a woman over 75 with active or convalescent COVID-19. The CDR3 DNA sequence: TGTGCCATCAGTGAGACCGTGAGGTATAATGAAGCTTTCTTT. This encodes CAISETVRYNEAFF.